This T cell receptor beta chain derives from a study of T cells after yellow fever vaccination. The germline CDR1 and CDR2 sequences are SGHAT and FQNNGV. V lost 3 bases, J lost 3 bases, and 6 bases stayed unmatched. There are 16 residues in the CDR3. This clonotype was detected a few times. TCRdb re-called the 5' RACE reads with MiXCR, one entry per CDR3 protein. The sample gives some 68,000 distinct CDR3 sequences, under 8% of which show up once; more than 35% is in the top ten. This sequence was found in a young man who received the YFV17D yellow fever vaccine. This chain connects TRBV11-2 to TRBJ2-5; 11 bases are a match to TRBD2. Sample: CD8+ T cells sorted from PBMCs, taken around 45 days after the first yellow fever vaccination. CDR3 sequence (DNA): TGTGCCAGCAGCTTCGGGGAACTAGCGGGGGAAGAGACCCAGTACTTC. This sequence encodes CASSFGELAGEETQYF.